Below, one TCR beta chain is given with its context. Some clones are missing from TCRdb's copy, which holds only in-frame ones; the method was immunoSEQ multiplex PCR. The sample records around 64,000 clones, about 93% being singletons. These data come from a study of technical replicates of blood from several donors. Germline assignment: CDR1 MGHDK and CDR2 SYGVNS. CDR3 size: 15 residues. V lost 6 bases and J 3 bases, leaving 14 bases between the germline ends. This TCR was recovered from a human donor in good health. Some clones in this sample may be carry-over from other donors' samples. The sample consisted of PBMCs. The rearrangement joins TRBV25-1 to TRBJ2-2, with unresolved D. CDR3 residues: CASSTPSRDTGELFF. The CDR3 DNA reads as TGTGCCAGCAGCACCCCGAGTCGGGACACCGGGGAGCTGTTTTTT.